The text below deals with one T cell receptor beta chain. Only in-frame clones appear in the TCRdb table, and some are missing; sequencing was by immunoSEQ multiplex PCR. This repertoire shows tens of thousands of clones, just under 90% found once; its top ten account for roughly 0.9%. This sample was included in a study of T cell changes during pregnancy in multiple sclerosis. The CDR3 spans 14 residues. CDR1 is LGHNT, CDR2 FRNRAP, per germline. V dropped 1 base and J dropped 6 bases, with 10 bases sitting between them. V is TRBV12-5 and J is TRBJ1-5; D not certain. The specimen was peripheral blood, collected in the first trimester of pregnancy. The TCR was taken from a female donor in good health, enrolled as a control in a pregnancy study. CDR3 region: CASGLGAGSQPQHF. Here the CDR3 DNA reads TGTGCTAGTGGTTTGGGGGCAGGCAGTCAGCCCCAGCATTTT.